A single sample is the source of the 20 T cell receptor beta chains below, sequenced in a study of T-cell reconstitution after alpha-beta-depleted transplantation in children (dated by TCRdb to between 2015 and 2016). The method was PCR. TCRdb names Illumina HiSeq 2500 as the instrument used. Molecular barcoding was employed in the preparation of TCR libraries, with unique molecular identifiers being used to normalize TCRbeta repertoire quantification. TCRdb reran the public reads through fastp at Q25 and MiXCR, keeping productive beta chains. Identical CDR3 proteins give one entry, which carries the most common genes and DNA. This sample holds approximately 270,000 distinct CDR3 sequences; more than 8% were observed only once. The ten largest clones capture roughly a tenth of the sample. The sequences come from PBMCs from the stem cell graft donor, collected from the stem cell graft. The origin of the receptors is a human donor who donated a stem cell graft to a child with SCID.

The J gene is TRBJ1-6, the V gene TRBV20-1; D gene ambiguous. The length of the CDR3 is 16 residues. V was clipped by 0 bases and J by 0 bases, with 9 bases between them. From germline, CDR1 is DFQATT and CDR2 SNEGSKA (reference sequence). CDR3 nucleotides: TGCAGTGCTAGAGATCGGGAGAGCTCCTATAATTCACCCCTCCACTTT. Translating gives CSARDRESSYNSPLHF.

The V and J genes are TRBV18 and TRBJ2-6; tentatively, D is TRBD1 (6 bases). The CDR3 has 16 amino acids. With 2 bases removed from V and 2 bases from J, the gap between germline ends came to 10 bases. Per the germline V gene, CDR1 is KGHSH and CDR2 is LQKENI. The CDR3 DNA reads as TGTGCCAGCTCACCATTACAGGGCCCTGGGGCCAACGTCCTGACTTTC. Its translation: CASSPLQGPGANVLTF.

The chain employs TRBV20-1 and TRBJ2-3, with D perhaps TRBD2 (5 bases). Trimming pared 0 bases from V and 1 base from J, leaving 11 bases between. CDR1 and CDR2 from the germline V gene are DFQATT and SNEGSKA (reference sequence). This CDR3 has 15 amino acids. CDR3 residues: CSARDGDFGTDTQYF. The CDR3 DNA reads TGCAGTGCTAGAGACGGGGATTTTGGCACAGATACGCAGTATTTT.

The genes are TRBV4-1 and TRBJ2-7; D call uncertain. The V gene's germline CDR1 is MGHRA and CDR2 YSYEKL. The V gene lost 0 bases and the J gene lost 0 bases, with 6 bases spanning the gap. This CDR3 region has 14 residues. This CDR3 is CASSQEGSSYEQYF. Written as DNA, the CDR3 is TGCGCCAGCAGCCAAGAGGGAAGCTCCTACGAGCAGTACTTC.

This clonotype was counted ten times or more. The chain links TRBV20-1 to TRBJ2-2; D uncertain. The ends were cut back, 6 bases at V and 6 bases at J, with 14 bases in the middle. Germline loops: CDR1 DFQATT, CDR2 SNEGSKA (reference sequence). This CDR3 comprises 13 residues. The DNA for the CDR3 is TGCAGTGCCGTCAGAGAGGTGCCCGGGGAGCTGTTTTTT. Its translation is CSAVREVPGELFF.

This chain connects TRBV12-3 or TRBV12-4 to TRBJ1-2; maybe TRBD1 (5 bases). V gave up 3 bases and J gave up 7 bases, with 15 bases separating them. The CDR3 is 14 residues long. Here the CDR3 DNA reads TGTGCCAGCAGTTTTGGGCAGGGAGACTGTGGCTACACCTTC. It is translated as CASSFGQGDCGYTF.

This clonotype appeared many times. The chain employs TRBV7-9 and TRBJ2-7; possibly TRBD1 for D (5 bases). There are 14 residues in the CDR3. Germline V gene data show CDR1 as SEHNR and CDR2 as FQNEAQ (reference sequence). V lost 3 bases and J 5 bases, leaving 14 bases between the germline ends. This CDR3 is CASSFYQGFNEQYF. CDR3 nucleotides: TGTGCCAGCAGCTTTTATCAGGGCTTTAACGAGCAGTACTTC.

This clonotype came up a few times. The CDR3 loop is CASSTGVYEQYF. CDR3 sequence (DNA): TGTGCCAGCAGCACAGGGGTCTACGAGCAGTACTTC. The V and J genes are TRBV5-5 and TRBJ2-7; 7 nucleotides line up with TRBD1. Germline V lookup: CDR1 SGHKS, CDR2 YYEKEE (reference sequence). Germline trimming cut 4 bases from V and 3 bases from J; bases unmatched to any gene: 1. The CDR3 totals 12 residues.

V gene TRBV27 combines with J gene TRBJ2-1; weak D call: TRBD2 (6 bases). Trimming shortened V by 5 bases and J by 0 bases, and 11 bases separated the two germline ends. The CDR3 spans 15 residues. CDR1 MNHEY and CDR2 SMNVEV come from the germline V gene (reference sequence). CDR3 in amino acids: CASSPFGGSYNEQFF. The CDR3, as DNA: TGTGCCAGCAGTCCTTTCGGGGGCTCCTACAATGAGCAGTTCTTC.

Only a few counts were recorded for this clonotype. CDR3 coding DNA: TGTGCCAGCAGCTCCCCGGGGCTAGCGGGGGCCTCGAGCACCGGGGAGCTGTTTTTT. It yields the protein CASSSPGLAGASSTGELFF. This chain joins TRBV7-3 and TRBJ2-2; 10 nucleotides match TRBD2. Germline CDR1 and CDR2: SGHTA and FQGTGA. Germline trimming cut 4 bases from V and 4 bases from J; bases unmatched to any gene: 15. CDR3 length: 19 amino acids.

This clonotype was seen at least ten times. The rearrangement links TRBV20-1 to TRBJ2-7, with 7 bases aligning to TRBD2. The CDR3 covers 14 residues. Germline V lookup: CDR1 DFQATT, CDR2 SNEGSKA (reference sequence). The V gene end was trimmed by 5 bases and the J gene end by 3 bases; junction bases not matched to a gene: 10. The CDR3 DNA sequence: TGCAGTGCTGAAGATACCGGGGACTACTACGAGCAGTACTTC. Amino acids: CSAEDTGDYYEQYF.

This clonotype occurred many times. The chain is built from TRBV7-8 and TRBJ1-6; D is undetermined. Germline V gene data show CDR1 as SGHVS and CDR2 as FQNEAQ. CDR3 length equals 13 residues. Trimming removed 0 bases from V and 10 bases from J, with 7 bases in between. The CDR3 protein is CASSLAEDSPLHF. Written as DNA, the CDR3 is TGTGCCAGCAGCTTAGCGGAGGACTCACCCCTCCACTTT.

A few counts support this clonotype. This rearrangement joins TRBV29-1 to TRBJ1-1; D is unresolved. The germline V gene has CDR1 SQVTM and CDR2 ANQGSEA. The CDR3 totals 10 residues. V lost 5 bases to trimming and J lost 0 bases, with 1 base between them. The chain's CDR3 is CSVLNTEAFF. The CDR3 coding sequence is TGCAGCGTTTTGAACACTGAAGCTTTCTTT.

There are a few counts of this clonotype. The V gene is TRBV12-3 or TRBV12-4, the J gene TRBJ2-7, with D unclear. This CDR3 comprises 13 residues. Trimming left V 3 bases short and J 1 base short, with 7 bases between. This chain's CDR3 is CASSFAQSYEQYF. Written as DNA, the CDR3 is TGTGCCAGCAGTTTTGCACAGTCCTACGAGCAGTACTTC.

The chain combines TRBV6-1 with TRBJ1-5; 7 nucleotides match TRBD1. The CDR3 is made up of 15 amino acids. Per germline, CDR1 MNHNS and CDR2 SASEGT. V trimming: 6 bases; J trimming: 1 base; junction bases outside the gene matches: 6. The CDR3 loop is CASSPQGGSNQPQHF. CDR3 DNA sequence: TGTGCCAGCAGCCCTCAGGGGGGAAGCAATCAGCCCCAGCATTTT.

This clonotype was recorded a few times. The CDR3: CASSSNRGTQRTDTQYF. The CDR3 region has the DNA TGTGCCAGCAGCTCTAACAGGGGAACCCAACGCACAGATACGCAGTATTTT. The J gene is TRBJ2-3, the V gene TRBV7-2; TRBD1 aligns across 7 bases. V was clipped by 4 bases and J by 1 base; unmatched bases: 11. Germline V gives CDR1 SGHTA, CDR2 FQGNSA. The CDR3 loop spans 17 amino acids.

There are a few counts of this clonotype. The chain couples TRBV5-1 to TRBJ2-7, with a tentative D call TRBD2 (5 bases). The length of the CDR3 is 14 residues. The germline gives CDR1 SGHRS, CDR2 YFSETQ. V gave up 0 bases and J gave up 6 bases, with 13 bases separating them. The CDR3 spells CASSLAGSSPEQYF. The CDR3 bases are TGCGCCAGCAGCTTGGCCGGGTCTAGCCCCGAGCAGTACTTC.

This clonotype has a handful of counts. The chain carries TRBV29-1 and TRBJ1-1; D is unclear. V lost 4 bases to trimming and J lost 1 base, with 7 bases between them. Germline assignment: CDR1 SQVTM and CDR2 ANQGSEA. CDR3 length: 12 residues. The CDR3 DNA is TGCAGCGTTGTGTTGTCGAACACTGAAGCTTTCTTT. This sequence encodes CSVVLSNTEAFF.

This clonotype has more than one count but fewer than ten. The rearrangement joins TRBV7-3 to TRBJ2-3; 10 nucleotides line up with TRBD1. Germline V gives CDR1 SGHTA, CDR2 FQGTGA. This CDR3 is built from 18 residues. V gave up 3 bases and J gave up 6 bases; unmatched junction bases: 15. The CDR3 reads CASSFSRDRGGISDTQYF. CDR3 coding DNA: TGTGCCAGCAGCTTTAGTCGGGACAGGGGAGGAATTTCGGATACGCAGTATTTT.

The chain couples TRBV12-3 or TRBV12-4 to TRBJ1-1, with D unclear. The CDR3 spans 13 residues. The V end lost 7 bases, the J end lost 5 bases, and 14 bases lay between the germline ends. The CDR3 protein is CASTRTAGTEAFF. The CDR3, as DNA: TGTGCCAGCACCAGAACCGCGGGGACTGAAGCTTTCTTT.